One sample yielded the 28 T cell receptor beta chains listed below, sequenced in a study of early T cells in non-severe SARS-CoV-2 infection. Each CDR3 protein gets one entry after TCRdb re-called the 5' RACE reads with MiXCR. The profile shows tens of thousands of distinct CDR3 sequences, 12% of them singletons. Sequencing was performed on whole blood. The receptors were sampled from an adult who was a healthcare worker with PCR-confirmed SARS-CoV-2 infection or an uninfected control (not recorded which).

This clonotype appeared a few times. The chain combines TRBV6-6 with TRBJ2-2, with a weak D call TRBD1 (5 bases). Per the germline V gene, CDR1 is MNHNY and CDR2 is SVGAGI (reference sequence). V was clipped by 6 bases and J by 7 bases, with 9 bases between them. The CDR3 totals 12 residues. In nucleotides, the CDR3 is TGTGCCAGCAGATCCGACAGCGGGGAGCTGTTTTTT. Translation: CASRSDSGELFF.

Comments on this clonotype: A read error may produce the germline difference seen at one junction end. The chain couples TRBV12-3 or TRBV12-4 to TRBJ1-1; possible D gene TRBD1, 6 bases. This CDR3 is 16 amino acids long. This CDR3 is CASSLAQGKGGTEAFF. CDR3 sequence (DNA): TGTGCCAGCAGTCTAGCCCAGGGGAAGGGGGGCACTGAAGCTTTCTTT.

The genes are TRBV6-4 and TRBJ2-3; D not certain. The V end lost 2 bases, the J end lost 2 bases, and 8 bases lay between the germline ends. The CDR3 is 14 residues long. From germline, CDR1 is MRHNA and CDR2 SNTAGT. The CDR3 sequence is CASSDGSNTDTQYF. CDR3 nucleotides: TGTGCCAGCAGTGACGGGTCGAACACAGATACGCAGTATTTT.

This clonotype occurred many times. This rearrangement joins TRBV5-1 to TRBJ1-1; no clear D. The V gene's germline CDR1 is SGHRS and CDR2 YFSETQ. This CDR3 contains 16 residues. V lost 0 bases and J 1 base, leaving 13 bases between the germline ends. The CDR3 loop is CASSLVPNSPNTEAFF. DNA of the CDR3: TGCGCCAGCAGCTTGGTTCCCAACAGCCCGAACACTGAAGCTTTCTTT.

At least ten counts were recorded for this clonotype. The V call is TRBV12-3 or TRBV12-4, the J call TRBJ2-1; TRBD2 is a possible D gene (6 bases). CDR3 length: 12 residues. Trimming removed 7 bases at V and 7 bases at J, with 11 bases between. The CDR3 DNA sequence: TGTGCCAGCAAAGATGCGGGGAATGAGCAGTTCTTC. This encodes CASKDAGNEQFF.

This clonotype was detected ten times or more. This rearrangement joins TRBV13 to TRBJ2-3, with TRBD2 matching over 10 bases. The junction had 4 bases not matched to a gene; V was cut back by 5 bases and J by 2 bases. Germline assignment: CDR1 PRHDT and CDR2 FYEKMQ (reference sequence). The CDR3 runs to 15 residues. The CDR3 sequence: CASSIAGGPTDTQYF. As DNA, the CDR3 is TGTGCCAGCAGCATAGCGGGAGGACCCACAGATACGCAGTATTTT.

V gene TRBV7-2 combines with J gene TRBJ2-1; TRBD2 agrees at 10 bases. The germline V gene has CDR1 SGHTA and CDR2 FQGNSA. This CDR3 has 15 residues. Trimming removed 6 bases from V and 8 bases from J; junction bases left unmatched: 10. CDR3 region: CASRPTSGIPHEQFF. The CDR3 DNA is TGTGCCAGCAGGCCTACTAGCGGGATTCCCCATGAGCAGTTCTTC.

The V and J genes are TRBV6-5 and TRBJ2-6; 11 nucleotides agree with TRBD1. CDR1 and CDR2 from the germline V gene are MNHEY and SVGAGI. The CDR3 runs to 19 residues. The V and J ends lost 9 bases and 1 base, in that order; junction bases with no gene match: 14. CDR3 sequence (DNA): TGTGCCAGTGGGACGAGCGGGGGACAGGGGGATTCTGGGGCCAACGTCCTGACTTTC. Translating gives CASGTSGGQGDSGANVLTF.

This clonotype was seen more than once but under ten times. The rearrangement joins TRBV19 to TRBJ2-7; D not certain. V gave up 5 bases and J gave up 0 bases, with 17 bases separating them. Germline-derived CDR1 and CDR2 are LNHDA and SQIVND (reference sequence). The CDR3 is made up of 16 amino acids. This chain's CDR3 is CASSFTRLPGSYEQYF. The CDR3 coding sequence is TGTGCCAGTAGTTTCACAAGGCTACCTGGCTCCTACGAGCAGTACTTC.

This clonotype showed up just a few times. V and J are TRBV4-2 and TRBJ2-5, with no clear D. Germline V lookup: CDR1 LGHNA, CDR2 YNFKEQ. This CDR3 is built from 9 residues. V gave up 8 bases and J gave up 5 bases, with 3 bases separating them. CDR3 coding DNA: TGTGCCAGCCAGGAGACCCAGTACTTC. This translates into CASQETQYF.

The sample holds a few counts of this clonotype. The V gene is TRBV7-2, the J gene TRBJ1-2; 9 nucleotides match TRBD1. Germline loops: CDR1 SGHTA, CDR2 FQGNSA. With V trimmed by 4 bases and J by 4 bases, 4 bases remained unmatched. This CDR3 comprises 14 residues. The CDR3 loop is CASSSTGGGYGYTF. In DNA, the CDR3 is TGTGCCAGCAGCTCAACAGGGGGCGGCTATGGCTACACCTTC.

V is TRBV7-8 and J is TRBJ2-7, with D hard to call. In germline, CDR1 is SGHVS, CDR2 FQNEAQ. The V end lost 2 bases, the J end lost 2 bases, and 13 bases lay between the germline ends. The CDR3 is made up of 15 amino acids. CDR3 loop: CASSLTFGPTYEQYF. The DNA for the CDR3 is TGTGCCAGCAGCTTAACGTTTGGCCCTACCTACGAGCAGTACTTC.

There are many counts of this clonotype. The V call is TRBV7-9, the J call TRBJ1-4; tentative D call: TRBD1 (5 bases). This CDR3 is built from 12 residues. Germline assignment: CDR1 SEHNR and CDR2 FQNEAQ (reference sequence). V lost 8 bases and J lost 4, with 8 bases in between. The CDR3 here is CASSRGNEKLFF. The DNA for the CDR3 is TGTGCCAGCTCGAGGGGTAATGAAAAACTGTTTTTT.

This clonotype was observed many times. V is TRBV7-9 and J is TRBJ2-7; 16 nucleotides match TRBD2. Losses at the gene ends were 5 bases for V and 9 bases for J; bases not matched to a gene: 10. The CDR3 length is 16 residues. The germline V gene encodes CDR1 SEHNR and CDR2 FQNEAQ (reference sequence). Written as DNA, the CDR3 is TGTGCCAGCAGCGGGACTAGCGGGGGGGCCGCAGAAGTGCAGTACTTC. Amino acid sequence: CASSGTSGGAAEVQYF.

This clonotype was counted a few times. V and J are TRBV7-2 and TRBJ1-1, with unresolved D. The CDR3 contains 14 residues. Germline V gene sequence: CDR1 SGHTA, CDR2 FQGNSA. V was trimmed by 5 bases and J by 7 bases, leaving 17 bases between them. This CDR3 reads CASSPTVNWGEAFF. As DNA, the CDR3 is TGTGCCAGCAGCCCAACTGTGAATTGGGGTGAAGCTTTCTTT.

This clonotype was observed many times. The chain uses TRBV10-1 and TRBJ1-2; no clear D. Trimming cost V 9 bases and J 5 bases, with 10 bases left between them. The CDR3 consists of 11 residues. CDR1 is WNHNN, CDR2 SYGVQD, per germline (reference sequence). The CDR3, as DNA: TGCGCCAGGGGGTCGATTTATGGCTACACCTTC. It encodes CARGSIYGYTF.

V and J are TRBV4-3 and TRBJ1-4; D perhaps matches TRBD1 (5 bases). Germline V CDR1 and CDR2: LGHNA, YSLEER. The CDR3 runs 16 residues. Trimming removed 1 base at V and 8 bases at J, with 17 bases between. The CDR3 region is CASSQAATVPNEKLFF. CDR3 DNA: TGCGCCAGCAGCCAAGCAGCGACAGTACCAAACGAAAAACTGTTTTTT.

The V call is TRBV9, the J call TRBJ2-3; 10 bases map to TRBD2. The CDR3 extends over 15 amino acids. The junction had 5 bases not matched to a gene; V was cut back by 3 bases and J by 4 bases. Germline V gene lookup returns CDR1 SGDLS and CDR2 YYNGEE. For the CDR3, the DNA is TGTGCCAGCAGCGCTAGCGGGAGCGGTGCAGATACGCAGTATTTT. Amino acids: CASSASGSGADTQYF.

In its sample, this clonotype was seen many times. The chain combines TRBV9 with TRBJ2-7; D possibly uses TRBD1 or TRBD2 (5 bases each). This CDR3 is 15 amino acids long. V lost 3 bases to trimming and J lost 1 base, with 14 bases between them. Looked up from germline, CDR1 is SGDLS and CDR2 is YYNGEE. The CDR3 reads CASSARGGGSYEQYF. The CDR3 region has the DNA TGTGCCAGCAGCGCCCGGGGTGGGGGATCCTACGAGCAGTACTTC.

This clonotype was seen ten or more times. The rearrangement links TRBV10-3 to TRBJ2-2, with D perhaps TRBD2 (5 bases). Trimming took 6 bases from V and 0 from J, leaving 8 bases between them. Germline-derived CDR1 and CDR2 are ENHRY and SYGVKD. The CDR3 extends over 14 amino acids. CDR3 coding DNA: TGTGCCATCAGGGACTTCGCGAACACCGGGGAGCTGTTTTTT. This encodes CAIRDFANTGELFF.

V is TRBV6-2 or TRBV6-3 and J is TRBJ2-6; possible D gene TRBD1, 6 bases. Trimming shortened V by 4 bases and J by 3 bases, and 13 bases separated the two germline ends. The CDR3 has 16 residues. Germline V lookup: CDR1 MNHEY, CDR2 SVGEGT. The CDR3 loop is CASSFIQGDGANVLTF. The CDR3 bases are TGTGCCAGCAGTTTTATACAGGGAGATGGGGCCAACGTCCTGACTTTC.

The table lists this clonotype with many counts. The chain joins TRBV15 to TRBJ2-7; 8 bases agree with TRBD2. The CDR3 spans 16 residues. V lost 2 bases to trimming and J lost 4 bases; unmatched junction nucleotides: 10. Per the germline V gene, CDR1 is LNHNV and CDR2 is YYDKDF (reference sequence). The CDR3, as DNA: TGTGCCACCAGCAGACATCCCCAGACTAGCGATTACGAGCAGTACTTC. Amino acids: CATSRHPQTSDYEQYF.

This clonotype came up a few times. For the CDR3, the DNA is TGTGCCAGCAGCTTAGATAGCCCCATTCAGCCCCAGCATTTT. Its translation: CASSLDSPIQPQHF. This rearrangement joins TRBV7-9 to TRBJ1-5, with D uncertain. The germline CDR1 and CDR2 sequences are SEHNR and FQNEAQ (reference sequence). V dropped 1 base and J dropped 6 bases, with 10 bases sitting between them. The CDR3 contains 14 residues.

In this sample, this clonotype turned up a few times. V is TRBV4-1 and J is TRBJ2-7, with 7 bases identical to TRBD1. The CDR3 loop spans 15 amino acids. CDR1 is MGHRA, CDR2 YSYEKL, per germline. V dropped 2 bases and J dropped 3; count of bases not matched to a gene: 7. The CDR3 coding sequence is TGCGCCAGCAGCCAACCGGAGACAGGGAGCTACGAGCAGTACTTC. Its translation is CASSQPETGSYEQYF.

At least ten counts were recorded for this clonotype. The V call is TRBV20-1, the J call TRBJ1-6; D is unclear. Germline loops: CDR1 DFQATT, CDR2 SNEGSKA (reference sequence). V was clipped by 3 bases and J by 6 bases, with 6 bases between them. The CDR3 runs to 12 residues. The CDR3 sequence is CSASLLNSPLHF. The CDR3 DNA sequence: TGCAGTGCTAGTTTGCTTAATTCACCCCTCCACTTT.

This clonotype was picked up a small number of times. J is TRBJ2-7 and V is TRBV4-3; D is unclear. Germline CDR1 reads LGHNA; CDR2 reads YSLEER. V lost 1 base and J lost 1, with 8 bases in between. The CDR3 consists of 14 residues. The CDR3 bases are TGCGCCAGCAGCCAAGCCCTGGGGTCCTACGAGCAGTACTTC. Its translation is CASSQALGSYEQYF.

This clonotype occurred many times. The chain employs TRBV7-3 and TRBJ2-1; D unresolved. Germline V gene sequence: CDR1 SGHTA, CDR2 FQGTGA. The CDR3 contains 12 residues. The V end was cut by 1 base, the J end by 10 bases, with 8 bases between. The CDR3 coding sequence is TGTGCCAGCAGCTTAAAAGGGCGCGAGCAGTTCTTC. Translation: CASSLKGREQFF.

This clonotype was recorded at least ten times. The J gene is TRBJ1-5, the V gene TRBV6-5, with a weak D call TRBD1 (6 bases). CDR1 is MNHEY, CDR2 SVGAGI, per germline. With 5 bases removed from V and 0 bases from J, the gap between germline ends came to 11 bases. The CDR3 is 15 residues long. The CDR3 here is CASSDTGNSNQPQHF. The CDR3 coding sequence is TGTGCCAGCAGTGACACAGGGAATAGCAATCAGCCCCAGCATTTT.